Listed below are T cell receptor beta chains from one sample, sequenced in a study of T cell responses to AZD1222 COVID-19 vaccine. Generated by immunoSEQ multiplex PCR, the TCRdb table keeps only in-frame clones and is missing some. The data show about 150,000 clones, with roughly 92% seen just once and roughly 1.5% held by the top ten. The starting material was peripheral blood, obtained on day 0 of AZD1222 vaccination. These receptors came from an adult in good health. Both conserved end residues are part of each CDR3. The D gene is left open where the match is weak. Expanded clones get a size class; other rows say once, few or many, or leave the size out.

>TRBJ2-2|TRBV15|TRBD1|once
TGTGCCACCAGCGGACGGTGGGACAGGGGAAGCACCGGGGAGCTGTTTTTT
CATSGRWDRGSTGELFF
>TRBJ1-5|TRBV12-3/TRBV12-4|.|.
TGTGCCAGCAGCCGAGGTGTACCCCAGCATTTT
CASSRGVPQHF
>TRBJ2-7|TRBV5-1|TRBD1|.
TGCGCCAGCAGCTTGGGAGGACAGGGATACTACGAGCAGTACTTC
CASSLGGQGYYEQYF
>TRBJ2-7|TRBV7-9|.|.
TGTGCCAGCAGCTTTGACCACGAGCAGTACTTC
CASSFDHEQYF
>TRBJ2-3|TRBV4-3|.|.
TGCGCCAGCAGCCAAGATCAGGGTAGGACAGATACGCAGTATTTT
CASSQDQGRTDTQYF
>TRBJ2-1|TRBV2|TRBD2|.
TGTGCCAGCAGGGGGGACTACCGCAATGAGCAGTTCTTC
CASRGDYRNEQFF
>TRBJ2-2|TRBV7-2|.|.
TGTGCCAGCAGCCTATACCGAGGGGGGATCACCGGGGAGCTGTTTTTT
CASSLYRGGITGELFF
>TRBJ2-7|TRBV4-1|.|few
TGCGCCAGCAGCCAAGATAAGGGCGGATGGGAGCAGTACTTC
CASSQDKGGWEQYF
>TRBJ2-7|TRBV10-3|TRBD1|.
TGTGCCATCCTGGACAGGGGGGCCTACGAGCAGTACTTC
CAILDRGAYEQYF
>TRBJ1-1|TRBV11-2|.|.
TGTGCCAGCAGCTTAGTCGAGGGGGGCACTGAAGCTTTCTTT
CASSLVEGGTEAFF
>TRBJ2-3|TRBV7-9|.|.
TGTGCCAGCAGCTTAGAGGGCTCCCCCAGGGCGCAGTATTTT
CASSLEGSPRAQYF
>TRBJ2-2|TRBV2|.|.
TGTGCCAGCAGTGAGACAAGTATGAACACCGGGGAGCTGTTTTTT
CASSETSMNTGELFF
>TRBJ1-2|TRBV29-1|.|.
TGCAGCGTTGTTTCGGTGGTTTATGGCTACACCTTC
CSVVSVVYGYTF
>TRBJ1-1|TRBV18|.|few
TGTGCCAGCTCACTGTCAGGGGCCACTGAAGCTTTCTTT
CASSLSGATEAFF
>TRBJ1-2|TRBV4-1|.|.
TGCGCCAGCAGCCAAGGTCTTTCGAGTCGACCGACTTATGGCTACACCTTC
CASSQGLSSRPTYGYTF
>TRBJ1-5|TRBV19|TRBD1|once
TGTGCCAGTAGTATATACAGGGGGCTCAATCAGCCCCAGCATTTT
CASSIYRGLNQPQHF
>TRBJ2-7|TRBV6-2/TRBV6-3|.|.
TGTGCCAGCAGCCCGGACGGGTCCTACGAGCAGTACTTC
CASSPDGSYEQYF
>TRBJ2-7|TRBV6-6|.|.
TGTGCCAGCAGTTACTCGGCGGCAGTCCCTCCGTACGAGCAGTACTTC
CASSYSAAVPPYEQYF
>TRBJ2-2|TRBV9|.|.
TGTGCCAGCAGCTCTCGACTAGGGGCGAACACCGGGGAGCTGTTTTTT
CASSSRLGANTGELFF
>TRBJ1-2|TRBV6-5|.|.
TGTGCCAGCAGTTACTCCGGCGGGGGCTATGGCTACACCTTC
CASSYSGGGYGYTF
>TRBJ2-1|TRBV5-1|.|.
TGCGCCAGCACCAGCGGCTCCTACAATGAGCAGTTCTTC
CASTSGSYNEQFF
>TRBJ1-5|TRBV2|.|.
TGTGCCAGCAGTGGAGGTAATCAGCCCCAGCATTTT
CASSGGNQPQHF
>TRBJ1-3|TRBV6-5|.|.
TGTGCCAGCAGTTGGACTATCTTACACTCTGGAAACACCATATATTTT
CASSWTILHSGNTIYF
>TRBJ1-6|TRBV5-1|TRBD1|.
TGCGCCAGCAGCGCCGGGGACAGGGAGGGCATTCTCCTCCACTTT
CASSAGDREGILLHF
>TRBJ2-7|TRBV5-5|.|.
TGTGCCAGCAGCTCGAGGTGGGAGCAGTACTTC
CASSSRWEQYF
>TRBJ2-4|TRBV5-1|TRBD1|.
TGCGCCAGCAGCAGACTCCCAACCTCCGGGACAGACAAAAACATTCAGTACTTC
CASSRLPTSGTDKNIQYF
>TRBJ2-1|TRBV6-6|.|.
TGTGCCAGCAGTTACTCGGGGGAGCAGTTCTTC
CASSYSGEQFF
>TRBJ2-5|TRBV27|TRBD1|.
TGTGCCAGCAGTTCCCTTCTGACAGGGGGTGAGACCCAGTACTTC
CASSSLLTGGETQYF
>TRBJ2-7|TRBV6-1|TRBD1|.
TGTGCCAGCAGTGAGGACAGGGGTTCCTACGAGCAGTACTTC
CASSEDRGSYEQYF
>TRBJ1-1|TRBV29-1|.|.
TGCAGCGTTGAACTTCCAGCAAGAATGAACACTGAAGCTTTCTTT
CSVELPARMNTEAFF
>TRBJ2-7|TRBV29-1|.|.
TGCAGCGTTGGAGGGGGGTTAGCGTACGAGCAGTACTTC
CSVGGGLAYEQYF
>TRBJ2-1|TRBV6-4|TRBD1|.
TGTGCCAGCAGTGAGGGACAGGGTCCCATCAATGAGCAGTTCTTC
CASSEGQGPINEQFF
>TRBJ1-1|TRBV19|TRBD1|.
TGTGCCACCATCCGGGACAGGGGTTTTTTGACTGAAGCTTTCTTT
CATIRDRGFLTEAFF
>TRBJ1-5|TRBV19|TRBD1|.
TGTGCCAGTAGTAGGCAGGGGGAGAGCAATCAGCCCCAGCATTTT
CASSRQGESNQPQHF
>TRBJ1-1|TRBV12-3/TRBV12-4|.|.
TGTGCCAGCAGTTTATCCGGAAACACTGAAGCTTTCTTT
CASSLSGNTEAFF
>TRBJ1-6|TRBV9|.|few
TGTGCCAGCAGCCTATGGGGGGATGATTCACCCCTCCACTTT
CASSLWGDDSPLHF
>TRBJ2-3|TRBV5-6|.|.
TGTGCCAGCAGCTCTAACAGGGTGAGCGTGGATACGCAGTATTTT
CASSSNRVSVDTQYF
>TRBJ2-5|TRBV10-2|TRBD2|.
TGCGCCAGCTGTGGGCTAGCGGGGGGGCCCGAGACCCAGTACTTC
CASCGLAGGPETQYF
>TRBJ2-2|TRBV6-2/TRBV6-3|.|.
TGTGCCAGCAGTTACTCGATTCCCAGGGCGAACACCGGGGAGCTGTTTTTT
CASSYSIPRANTGELFF
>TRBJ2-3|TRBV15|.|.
TGTGCCACCAGCAGAGATTATGGGGGAGCGCAGTATTTT
CATSRDYGGAQYF
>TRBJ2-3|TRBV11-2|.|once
TGTGCCAGCAGCTTACAACCCTCCACAGATACGCAGTATTTT
CASSLQPSTDTQYF